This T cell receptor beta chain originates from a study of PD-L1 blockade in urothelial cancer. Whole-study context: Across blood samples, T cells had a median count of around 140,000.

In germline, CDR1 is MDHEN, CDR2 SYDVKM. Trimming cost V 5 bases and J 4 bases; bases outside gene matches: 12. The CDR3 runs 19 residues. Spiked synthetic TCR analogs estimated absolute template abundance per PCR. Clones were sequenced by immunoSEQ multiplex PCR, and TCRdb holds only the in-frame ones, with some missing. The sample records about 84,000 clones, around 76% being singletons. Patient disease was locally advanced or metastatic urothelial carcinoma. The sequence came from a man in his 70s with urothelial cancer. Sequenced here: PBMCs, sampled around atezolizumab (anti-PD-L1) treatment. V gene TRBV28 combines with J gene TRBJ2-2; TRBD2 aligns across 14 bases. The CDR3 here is CASSHAGGLAGAGTGELFF. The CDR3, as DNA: TGTGCCAGCAGTCACGCTGGGGGACTAGCGGGAGCCGGCACCGGGGAGCTGTTTTTT.